This section outlines one TCR beta chain sequence together with its context. What it binds is unknown. The record originates from a study of OX40 agonist ivuxolimab in advanced cancers. The assay was immunoSEQ multiplex PCR, and TCRdb's table has in-frame clones only and misses some. Here the sample spans 25,000 to 35,000 clones, more than 85% being singletons. Study conclusions and caveats: The work left the antigen specificity of expanded peripheral T cells undetermined. Averaged across samples, CD8+ T cells carried more expanded clones than CD4+ did.

There are 18 residues in the CDR3. Germline values: CDR1 SGHRS, CDR2 YFSETQ. V lost 0 bases to trimming and J lost 7 bases; unmatched junction nucleotides: 16. J is TRBJ2-7 and V is TRBV5-1; 10 bases map to TRBD2. This receptor was obtained from an adult with an advanced solid tumor such as melanoma, head and neck, liver or kidney cancer. Sequenced here: CD4+ or CD8+ T cells sorted from blood, sampled in a trial of the OX40 agonist ivuxolimab. CDR3: CASSLGSLGSGRAGEQYF. DNA of the CDR3: TGCGCCAGCAGCTTGGGGTCCCTCGGAAGCGGGAGGGCCGGGGAGCAGTACTTC.